The text below deals with one TCR beta chain. Those enrolled, adults aged 18 to 89 years, came from about two dozen US areas. Participants' reported clinical history set cohort assignment. The ends lost 10 bases at V and 5 bases at J; junction bases unmatched: 10. The CDR3 is 14 residues long. Germline V gene lookup returns CDR1 MNHEY and CDR2 SVGAGI. This record belongs to a study of blood T cell repertoires in COVID-19. In the study overall: From T cells, B-cell-depleted T cells, or PBMCs came the material, which was cDNA or gDNA.

In the study's own analysis: The assay estimated nucleated cells by amplifying reference gene primers. Measured with immunoSEQ multiplex PCR; TCRdb has only the in-frame clones, and not every one. V and J calls and clone size are those listed in that table; D and trimming were worked out from the DNA. The sample yields some 200,000 clones, approximately 79% seen once. The sequencing sample was made of PBMCs or T cells enriched from blood (not recorded which). V is TRBV6-5 and J is TRBJ2-2, with 7 bases fitting TRBD1. The sequence derives from a woman in her sixties with acute COVID-19. The CDR3, as DNA: TGTGCCACCAGGGACAGTTCCCGAACCGGGGAGCTGTTTTTT. Its protein is CATRDSSRTGELFF.